This T cell receptor beta chain was identified in a study of blood T cell repertoires in COVID-19. Whole-study context: Specimens from acute and convalescent COVID-19 originated in the United States, Italy and Spain. The analysed material was cDNA or gDNA that came from T cells, B-cell-depleted T cells, or PBMCs.

In germline, CDR1 is SGDLS, CDR2 YYNGEE. The CDR3 is made up of 14 amino acids. With 3 bases clipped from V and 0 bases from J, the junction kept 2 bases outside the gene matches. Original data processing: Quantification of nucleated cells was approximated via reference gene primer amplification. TCRdb's table, derived via immunoSEQ multiplex PCR, lists solely in-frame clones and lacks some. Clone size and the V and J calls come from that table; the DNA yielded D and trimming. The profile covers some 200,000 clones, with 84% appearing a single time and 9.7% taken by the ten largest. The clonotype comes from a man aged 45-65 years with active or convalescent COVID-19. The gene calls are TRBV9 and TRBJ2-5; 7 bases fit TRBD2. Specimen: peripheral blood. The CDR3 loop is CASSAGGNQETQYF. CDR3 bases: TGTGCCAGCAGCGCGGGGGGAAACCAAGAGACCCAGTACTTC.